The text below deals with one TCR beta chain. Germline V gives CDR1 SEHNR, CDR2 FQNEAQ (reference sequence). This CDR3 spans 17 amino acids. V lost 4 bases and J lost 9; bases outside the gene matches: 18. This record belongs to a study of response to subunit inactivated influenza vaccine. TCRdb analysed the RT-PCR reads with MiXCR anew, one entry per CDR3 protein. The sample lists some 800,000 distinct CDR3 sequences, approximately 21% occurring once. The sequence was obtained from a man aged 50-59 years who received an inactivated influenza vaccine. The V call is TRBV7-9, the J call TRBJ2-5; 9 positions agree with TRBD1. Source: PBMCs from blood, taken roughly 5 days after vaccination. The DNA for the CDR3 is TGTGCCAGCAGCTCCCTCTTAGACAGGGGGACGAATTTGGCCCAGTACTTC. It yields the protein CASSSLLDRGTNLAQYF.